Below, 14 T cell receptor beta chains from the same sample are listed, as sequenced in a study of shared clonotypes between healthy human individuals. Terminally differentiated effector memory CD45RA+ cells were left out of the naive CD8 fraction, which was CD45RO-negative and positively selected for CCR7. TCRdb's copy holds only in-frame clones and misses some; the assay was immunoSEQ multiplex PCR. The table shows some 2,100,000 clones, with 85% to 95% occurring only once. The sample comprised naive CD8+ T cells from PBMCs. The origin of the receptors is a man in his late teens or twenties in good health. Some clones in this sample may be carry-over from other donors' samples.

This clone was seen more than once but under ten times. Other DNA sequences of this sample code for an identical CDR3. The chain joins TRBV5-1 to TRBJ2-2; D gene unclear. The germline V gene encodes CDR1 SGHRS and CDR2 YFSETQ. Trimming cost V 2 bases and J 7 bases, with 3 bases left between them. The CDR3 contains 11 residues. The CDR3 here is CASSFGGELFF. The CDR3 region has the DNA TGCGCCAGCAGCTTTGGCGGGGAGCTGTTTTTT.

V usage is TRBV7-3 and J usage is TRBJ2-7; D may match TRBD1 or TRBD2 (6 bases each). The CDR3 is 16 amino acids. The germline CDR1 and CDR2 sequences are SGHTA and FQGTGA. Trimming left V 1 base short and J 5 bases short, with 18 bases between. The CDR3 is CASSLIPGGNENEQYF. In DNA form, the CDR3 reads TGTGCCAGCAGCTTAATCCCCGGGGGCAACGAGAACGAGCAGTACTTC.

V usage is TRBV27 and J usage is TRBJ2-1; D might be TRBD1 or TRBD2, each matching 6 bases. V lost 6 bases, J lost 8 bases, and 17 bases lay in between. The CDR3 consists of 14 residues. Germline lookup yields CDR1 MNHEY and CDR2 SMNVEV (reference sequence). The CDR3 bases are TGTGCCAGCAGCCGAGAACAGGGAGGTTATGAGCAGTTCTTC. It is translated as CASSREQGGYEQFF.

This rearrangement joins TRBV30 to TRBJ1-2; D is uncertain. Germline CDR1 and CDR2: GTSNPN and SVGIG (reference sequence). CDR3 size: 14 residues. Trimming took off 6 bases at V and 4 bases at J, with 18 bases between the two ends. The CDR3 spells CACTRQAGTYGYTF. CDR3 DNA sequence: TGTGCCTGCACCCGGCAGGCAGGAACCTATGGCTACACCTTC.

This chain joins TRBV28 and TRBJ2-1; 9 positions agree with TRBD1. The CDR3 contains 15 residues. V lost 5 bases to trimming and J lost 9 bases; unmatched junction nucleotides: 11. Germline lookup yields CDR1 MDHEN and CDR2 SYDVKM. Written as DNA, the CDR3 is TGTGCCAGCAGTCTTACAGGGGGCCCGAGGGTTGAGCAGTTCTTC. Translated, it gives CASSLTGGPRVEQFF. Complete variable domain (other parts from reference TRBV28 and TRBJ2-1): DVKVTQSSRYLVKRTGEKVFLECVQDMDHENMFWYRQDPGLGLRLIYFSYDVKMKEKGDIPEGYSVSREKKERFSLILESASTNQTSMYLCASSLTGGPRVEQFFGPGTRLTVL.

This clone was seen only a few times. This chain uses TRBV30 with TRBJ1-1, with 8 bases aligning to TRBD1. The CDR3 is 15 amino acids. The ends lost 1 base at V and 5 bases at J; junction bases unmatched: 9. The V gene's germline CDR1 is GTSNPN and CDR2 SVGIG (reference sequence). CDR3 in amino acids: CAWSGDRGMSTEAFF. The CDR3 DNA follows: TGTGCCTGGAGTGGAGACAGGGGAATGAGTACTGAAGCTTTCTTT.

J is TRBJ1-1 and V is TRBV18; D unresolved. Per germline, CDR1 KGHSH and CDR2 LQKENI. The CDR3 length is 13 residues. V was clipped by 3 bases and J by 2 bases, with 7 bases between them. CDR3 sequence reads: CASSPPKNTEAFF. As DNA, the CDR3 is TGTGCCAGCTCACCGCCGAAAAACACTGAAGCTTTCTTT.

The rearrangement links TRBV4-2 to TRBJ2-3, with 11 bases that match TRBD2. Germline V gene data show CDR1 as LGHNA and CDR2 as YNFKEQ. The CDR3 runs to 16 residues. Germline trimming cut 6 bases from V and 6 bases from J; bases unmatched to any gene: 11. CDR3 sequence reads: CASRERLAGGGDTQYF. In nucleotides, the CDR3 is TGTGCCAGCAGAGAACGGCTAGCGGGAGGAGGGGATACGCAGTATTTT.

This chain connects TRBV10-2 to TRBJ2-7; tentative D call: TRBD1 (6 bases). The CDR3 totals 11 residues. The germline V and J ends were trimmed by 8 bases and 3 bases, with 8 bases remaining between them. From germline, CDR1 is WSHSY and CDR2 SAAADI. In DNA, the CDR3 is TGCGCCAGCCAAGGGGGCTACGAGCAGTACTTC. This sequence encodes CASQGGYEQYF.

The CDR3 nucleotides read TGCGCCAGCAGCCAAGTATCTAGTAGTAATGAGCAGTTCTTC. This sequence encodes CASSQVSSSNEQFF. The J gene is TRBJ2-1, the V gene TRBV4-3; D is uncertain. Germline V gene sequence: CDR1 LGHNA, CDR2 YSLEER. This CDR3 spans 14 amino acids. The germline V and J ends were trimmed by 1 base and 7 bases, with 11 bases remaining between them.

For this clone: The identical CDR3 is also encoded by other nucleotide sequences in the sample. The gene calls are TRBV28 and TRBJ2-2, with D hard to call. This CDR3 contains 14 residues. From germline, CDR1 is MDHEN and CDR2 SYDVKM. V lost 1 base and J 2 bases, leaving 5 bases between the germline ends. CDR3 nucleotides: TGTGCCAGCAGTTTATCGAGTAACACCGGGGAGCTGTTTTTT. Translation: CASSLSSNTGELFF.

CDR3 sequence: CASSSWTGTLNYGYTF. CDR3 in DNA: TGCGCCAGCAGCTCATGGACAGGGACTCTGAACTATGGCTACACCTTC. The chain is built from TRBV5-1 and TRBJ1-2; 8 nucleotides agree with TRBD1. The CDR3 has 16 residues. V gave up 3 bases and J gave up 2 bases; unmatched junction bases: 9. Germline CDR1 is SGHRS and CDR2 is YFSETQ.

The gene calls are TRBV5-6 and TRBJ2-3; D unresolved. Trimming cost V 4 bases and J 2 bases, with 11 bases left between them. Germline V gene sequence: CDR1 SGHDT, CDR2 YYEEEE. The CDR3 sequence is 14 residues long. CDR3 coding DNA: TGTGCCAGCAGCCCCGCTGAGACCACAGATACGCAGTATTTT. This translates into CASSPAETTDTQYF.

Comment on this clone: Other DNA sequences within the sample encode an identical CDR3. The genes are TRBV27 and TRBJ2-1; D is unclear. Germline CDR1 reads MNHEY; CDR2 reads SMNVEV (reference sequence). CDR3 length equals 15 residues. Trimming left V 0 bases short and J 2 bases short, with 8 bases between. CDR3 in DNA: TGTGCCAGCAGTTTATCTGGGGTGCCCTACAATGAGCAGTTCTTC. Translating it yields CASSLSGVPYNEQFF.